The 26 T cell receptor beta chains in this list originate from one sample, sequenced in a study of esophageal squamous cell carcinoma under preoperative chemotherapy. TCRdb itself ran the PCR reads through MiXCR, one entry per CDR3 protein. The table includes 25,000 to 35,000 distinct CDR3 sequences, under 55% detected once. The time point: before preoperative PTX-NDP chemotherapy. Specimen collection occurred from a patient given preoperative chemotherapy. The receptors derive from a human donor with esophageal squamous cell carcinoma. The donor label of this sample is uncertain.

This clonotype turned up a few times. The rearrangement uses TRBV11-1 and TRBJ2-7; 9 bases map to TRBD2. J gave up 2 bases and V 3 bases, and 5 bases lay outside the gene matches. Germline CDR1 is SGHAT and CDR2 is FQDESV (reference sequence). This CDR3 has 15 residues. The CDR3 sequence is CASSFAAGGAYEQYF. In DNA form, the CDR3 reads TGTGCCAGCAGCTTTGCGGCGGGGGGGGCCTACGAGCAGTACTTC. The full variable domain, rest sourced from reference TRBV11-1 and TRBJ2-7, is EAEVAQSPRYKITEKSQAVAFWCDPISGHATLYWYRQILGQGPELLVQFQDESVVDDSQLPKDRFSAERLKGVDSTLKIQPAELGDSAMYLCASSFAAGGAYEQYFGPGTRLTVT.

As regards this clonotype: Sequence at one end of the junction differs from germline and may be a read error. CDR3 nucleotides: TGCAGTGGCCAAACGGGGGGGGGAGCCACAGACATTCAGTATTTC. Protein: CSGQTGGGATDIQYF. V is TRBV20-1 and J is TRBJ2-4; 8 bases line up with TRBD2. The CDR3 covers 15 residues. Germline V gene sequence: CDR1 DFQATT, CDR2 SNEGSKA (reference sequence).

This clonotype ranks as medium-sized. As DNA, the CDR3 is TGTGCCAGCAGCCCCCCCTCTTCAGAGACCCAGTACTTC. It yields the protein CASSPPSSETQYF. The rearrangement links TRBV7-9 to TRBJ2-5; no clear D gene. The germline V gene encodes CDR1 SEHNR and CDR2 FQNEAQ (reference sequence). The CDR3 extends over 13 amino acids. Between the trimmed V and J ends, which lost 5 bases and 4 bases, there was a span of 11 bases. The full variable domain, rest sourced from reference TRBV7-9 and TRBJ2-5, is DTGVSQNPRHKITKRGQNVTFRCDPISEHNRLYWYRQTLGQGPEFLTYFQNEAQLEKSRLLSDRFSAERPKGSFSTLEIQRTEQGDSAMYLCASSPPSSETQYFGPGTRLLVL.

With regard to this clonotype: It is likely a read error, because the conserved phenylalanine at the end of the CDR3 is missing. The DNA is omitted, as the CDR3 cannot be located on it reliably, and the CDR3 follows TCRdb's listing. J is TRBJ2-5 and V is TRBV7-9; the table's TRBD1 call for D was not verified on the DNA. The CDR3 totals 11 residues, both ends included. Germline assignment: CDR1 SEHNR and CDR2 FQNEAQ (reference sequence). The CDR3 loop is CASSFRATWLS.

The chain couples TRBV7-2 to TRBJ2-3, with D tentatively TRBD1 (5 bases). This CDR3 contains 13 residues. The germline V gene encodes CDR1 SGHTA and CDR2 FQGNSA. The V end was cut by 9 bases, the J end by 12 bases, with 22 bases between. Written as DNA, the CDR3 is TGTGCCAGGGGGCTGTGCTCCACAGATATTCAGTATTTT. Translation gives CARGLCSTDIQYF.

The chain recombines TRBV7-2 with TRBJ2-4; 8 bases match TRBD2. The CDR3 sequence is 14 residues long. Germline V gene data show CDR1 as SGHTA and CDR2 as FQGNSA. The DNA of the CDR3 is TGTGCGGGCAGCGGGGGCCGAGACCAAAACACCCAGTACTTC. It yields the protein CAGSGGRDQNTQYF. Supplemented by reference TRBV7-2 and TRBJ2-4, the full variable domain reads GAGVSQSPSNKVTEKGKDVELRCDPISGHTALYWYRQSLGQGLEFLIYFQGNSAPDKSGLPSDRFSAERTGGSVSTLTIQRTQQEDSAVYLCAGSGGRDQNTQYFGAGTRLSVL.

This chain connects TRBV7-9 to TRBJ2-3; D might be TRBD2 (5 bases). Trimming removed 6 bases at V and 2 bases at J, with 21 bases between. Germline V gene data show CDR1 as SEHNR and CDR2 as FQNEAQ (reference sequence). The CDR3 is made up of 17 amino acids. The CDR3 nucleotides read TGTGCCAGCAGTCAAAGCGGCGAGGCTGTGAACACAGATACGCAGTATTTT. It translates to CASSQSGEAVNTDTQYF.

The rearrangement links TRBV30 to TRBJ2-3, with 10 bases aligning to TRBD1. J lost 3 bases, V lost 6 bases, and 9 bases had no gene match. Germline values: CDR1 GTSNPN, CDR2 SVGIG (reference sequence). This CDR3 is built from 15 residues. CDR3 protein: CACRHRDRGTDTQYF. The CDR3 DNA reads as TGTGCCTGCAGACACCGGGACAGGGGAACAGATACGCAGTATTTT.

The chain carries TRBV11-3 and TRBJ1-1; 10 bases line up with TRBD1. This CDR3 region has 14 residues. J lost 5 bases, V lost 6 bases, and 6 bases had no gene match. Germline CDR1 SGHNT, CDR2 YENEEA. The CDR3 is CASRFGQGGTEAFF. CDR3 bases: TGTGCCAGCAGGTTCGGACAGGGGGGGACTGAAGCTTTCTTT.

The J gene is TRBJ2-3, the V gene TRBV7-2; D is tentatively TRBD1 or TRBD2 (5 bases each). The DNA end is a closer match to TRBJ2-7, so the J assignment may be wrong. The germline V gene has CDR1 SGHTA and CDR2 FQGNSA. CDR3 length: 16 amino acids. The CDR3 is CPSSPPGRRATDTQYF. In DNA form, the CDR3 reads TGTCCGAGCAGCCCACCGGGGCGGAGAGCCACAGATACGCAGTACTTC.

Note on this clonotype: Relative to the germline gene, one junction end is altered; a read error may explain this. The V gene is TRBV6-1, the J gene TRBJ2-3; D possibly corresponds to TRBD1 (7 bases). Germline lookup yields CDR1 MNHNS and CDR2 SASEGT. The CDR3 totals 14 residues. CDR3 nucleotide sequence: TGTGCGGGCAGGGGGGACAGCACGAGGGATACGCAGTATTTC. Its protein product is CAGRGDSTRDTQYF.

This clonotype was detected ten times or more. The V call is TRBV7-3, the J call TRBJ2-7, with TRBD2 matching over 10 bases. V was pared by 4 bases and J by 4 bases, with 4 bases of the junction left unmatched. CDR3 length: 14 residues. Germline CDR1 reads SGHTA; CDR2 reads FQGTGA. The CDR3 sequence: CASSYRTSGYEQYF. For the CDR3, the DNA is TGTGCCAGCAGCTATAGGACTAGCGGTTACGAGCAGTACTTC.

The chain is built from TRBV6-1 and TRBJ1-4; tentative D call: TRBD1 (6 bases). The CDR3 is 12 amino acids. The V gene lost 6 bases and the J gene lost 5 bases, with 7 bases spanning the gap. Germline V gene sequence: CDR1 MNHNS, CDR2 SASEGT. The CDR3 bases are TGTGCCAGCAGACAGGGAAATGAAAAACTGTTTTTT. Translation gives CASRQGNEKLFF.

This clonotype was recorded many times. This chain joins TRBV7-6 and TRBJ2-1, with 13 nucleotides matching TRBD2. Losses at the gene ends were 5 bases for V and 10 bases for J; bases not matched to a gene: 14. The CDR3 extends over 17 amino acids. Germline lookup yields CDR1 SGHVS and CDR2 FNYEAQ. CDR3 in amino acids: CASSTTSGGSMSYEQFF. DNA of the CDR3: TGTGCCAGCAGCACGACTAGCGGGGGGTCCATGTCCTACGAGCAGTTCTTC. Looking up the rest from reference TRBV7-6 and TRBJ2-1 gives the full variable domain: GAGVSQSPRYKVTKRGQDVALRCDPISGHVSLYWYRQALGQGPEFLTYFNYEAQQDKSGLPNDRFSAERPEGSISTLTIQRTEQRDSAMYRCASSTTSGGSMSYEQFFGPGTRLTVL.

This clonotype is medium-sized (0.01 to 0.1%) within its sample. V is TRBV7-8 and J is TRBJ2-7; D is perhaps TRBD2 (6 bases). With 5 bases removed from V and 2 bases from J, the gap between germline ends came to 13 bases. The germline CDR1 and CDR2 sequences are SGHVS and FQNEAQ. This CDR3 region has 14 residues. The CDR3 loop is CASSKSGVPYEQYF. CDR3 DNA: TGTGCCAGCAGCAAATCGGGAGTCCCCTACGAGCAGTACTTC.

This clonotype was seen many times. J is TRBJ2-1 and V is TRBV11-2; 8 bases agree with TRBD2. TRBJ2-7 matches the DNA end more closely, so the J call is doubtful. The CDR3 extends over 17 amino acids. Germline loops: CDR1 SGHAT, CDR2 FQNNGV. In DNA form, the CDR3 reads TGTGCCAGCAGCTTGATAGCGGGGTCTAGCTCCTACAATGAGCAGTACTTC. Translation gives CASSLIAGSSSYNEQYF.

As concerns this clonotype: One junction end does not reproduce the germline sequence, and a read error may be involved. The gene calls are TRBV12-3 or TRBV12-4 and TRBJ2-3; D is ambiguous. The length of the CDR3 is 14 residues. CDR3 nucleotide sequence: TGTGCGGGCCGCCGGGCCCGAAGCAAAGAGACGCAGTACTTT. Translated: CAGRRARSKETQYF.

This clonotype was seen repeatedly, ten times or more. V usage is TRBV7-2 and J usage is TRBJ2-5; 7 bases match TRBD2. The better agreement between TRBJ2-7 and the DNA end casts doubt on the J call. Germline V gene sequence: CDR1 SGHTA, CDR2 FQGNSA. This CDR3 comprises 14 residues. The CDR3 region is CASSPRDYKGEQYF. CDR3 coding DNA: TGTGCCAGCAGCCCCCGGGACTATAAGGGCGAGCAGTACTTC.

There are a few counts of this clonotype. This sequence joins TRBV7-6 and TRBJ2-2; 7 bases line up with TRBD2. This CDR3 is built from 18 residues. Per germline, CDR1 SGHVS and CDR2 FNYEAQ. V shed 1 base and J 3 bases; nucleotides not matched to a gene: 11. The CDR3 bases are TGTGCCAGCAGCTTAGACGAGGGACGGGAGGTAGACACCGGGGAGCTGTTTTTT. Translating gives CASSLDEGREVDTGELFF.

Concerning this clonotype itself: One end of the junction does not line up with germline, which may come from a read error. In nucleotides, the CDR3 is TGTGCCAGCAGCTTGGATCCGGGGCTCGGGGGCCGTGACAAAGAGACTCAGTACTTC. Protein sequence: CASSLDPGLGGRDKETQYF. The chain carries TRBV7-6 and TRBJ2-5; perhaps D is TRBD1 or TRBD2 (6 bases each). The CDR3 consists of 19 residues. CDR1 is SGHVS, CDR2 FNYEAQ, per germline. Variable domain in full (rest from reference TRBV7-6 and TRBJ2-5): GAGVSQSPRYKVTKRGQDVALRCDPISGHVSLYWYRQALGQGPEFLTYFNYEAQQDKSGLPNDRFSAERPEGSISTLTIQRTEQRDSAMYRCASSLDPGLGGRDKETQYFGPGTRLLVL.

The chain links TRBV11-3 to TRBJ2-1; tentative D call: TRBD2 (9 bases). Looked up from germline, CDR1 is SGHNT and CDR2 is YENEEA. The CDR3 runs to 21 residues. Trimming took off 0 bases at V and 0 bases at J, with 24 bases between the two ends. CDR3 in DNA: TGTGCCAGCAGCTTAGATCAGGGGGCGACTAGCGGAGCGAGCTCCTACAATGAGCAGTTCTTC. As protein: CASSLDQGATSGASSYNEQFF.

This clonotype was recorded only once. The chain is built from TRBV7-6 and TRBJ2-4; D not certain. The CDR3 extends over 15 amino acids. The germline CDR1 and CDR2 sequences are SGHVS and FNYEAQ. The V and J ends lost 3 bases and 5 bases respectively, with 14 bases between them. The CDR3 loop is CASSLGSRDQNIQYF. The CDR3, as DNA: TGTGCCAGCAGCTTGGGTAGCCGTGACCAAAACATTCAGTACTTC.

On this clonotype itself: At one of its ends the junction is not consistent with the germline gene, which may arise from a read error. V is TRBV7-2 and J is TRBJ2-3; possibly TRBD2 for D (6 bases). From germline, CDR1 is SGHTA and CDR2 FQGNSA. This CDR3 is 16 amino acids long. The CDR3 sequence: CASRAHGGRDQDTQYF. CDR3 in DNA: TGTGCCAGCAGGGCACACGGAGGGCGTGACCAAGATACCCAGTATTTT. Combining the CDR3 with reference TRBV7-2 and TRBJ2-3 gives the whole variable domain GAGVSQSPSNKVTEKGKDVELRCDPISGHTALYWYRQSLGQGLEFLIYFQGNSAPDKSGLPSDRFSAERTGGSVSTLTIQRTQQEDSAVYLCASRAHGGRDQDTQYFGPGTRLTVL.

The chain couples TRBV7-2 to TRBJ2-3, with D perhaps TRBD1 or TRBD2 (5 bases each). The J call may be faulty, since TRBJ2-4 better matches the DNA end. This CDR3 comprises 15 residues. CDR1 is SGHTA and CDR2 is FQGNSA in the germline V gene. The DNA for the CDR3 is TGTGGCCGCAGCACGGGGCTTAGAGCCACAGACATTCAGTACTTC. The encoded protein is CGRSTGLRATDIQYF.

This clonotype was seen more than once but under ten times. The rearrangement links TRBV7-2 to TRBJ2-3; 10 bases align to TRBD1. The DNA end is more similar to TRBJ2-7, so the J call may be wrong. The CDR3 totals 16 residues. The germline CDR1 and CDR2 sequences are SGHTA and FQGNSA. For the CDR3, the DNA is TGTGCCAGCAGCGGACAGGGGGGCCGAGAGACAGAGACGCAGTACTTC. It translates to CASSGQGGRETETQYF.

This clonotype was found once. The junction shows a germline mismatch at one end, possibly a read error. As DNA, the CDR3 is TGTGCCAGCGCGTTAGCGGGGGGCCGTGCCAAAGACATTCAGTACTTC. Its translation is CASALAGGRAKDIQYF. The gene calls are TRBV7-2 and TRBJ2-4; 10 bases fit TRBD2. The CDR3 spans 16 residues. The germline V gene has CDR1 SGHTA and CDR2 FQGNSA.